Following are 15 T cell receptor beta chains from one sample sequenced in a study of CD8 T cells in Susac syndrome. After extraction with the RNeasy kit, about 0.45 to 1 ug of the RNA was reverse transcribed using random hexamers. TCRdb analysed the immunoSEQ multiplex PCR reads with MiXCR anew, one entry per CDR3 protein. The sample has some 150,000 distinct CDR3 sequences; 85% to 95% are singletons. Input material: CD4+ T cells from PBMCs. These receptors were collected from a human donor with Susac syndrome.

The rearrangement joins TRBV10-3 to TRBJ1-3, with D unclear. Deletions cut 6 bases from V and 4 bases from J, with 4 bases between. Germline assignment: CDR1 ENHRY and CDR2 SYGVKD. The CDR3 covers 11 residues. In DNA form, the CDR3 reads TGTGCCATCAGGAGCGGAAACACCATATATTTT. Translation: CAIRSGNTIYF.

The chain combines TRBV29-1 with TRBJ1-3; the D gene is possibly TRBD1 (5 bases). This CDR3 spans 15 amino acids. The V and J ends lost 1 base and 1 base respectively, with 11 bases between them. Germline V gives CDR1 SQVTM, CDR2 ANQGSEA. CDR3 residues: CSVEGSGKSGNTIYF. The CDR3 region has the DNA TGCAGCGTTGAAGGGTCAGGGAAGTCTGGAAACACCATATATTTT.

V gene TRBV6-5 combines with J gene TRBJ2-1; the D gene is possibly TRBD2 (6 bases). This CDR3 comprises 15 residues. Trimming cost V 0 bases and J 7 bases, with 13 bases left between them. The germline CDR1 and CDR2 sequences are MNHEY and SVGAGI. The DNA for the CDR3 is TGTGCCAGCAGTTACTCGCCGGGAGTGAGGAATGAGCAGTTCTTC. Encoded protein: CASSYSPGVRNEQFF.

V is TRBV5-4 and J is TRBJ2-6; D ambiguous. Trimming removed 1 base from V and 10 bases from J, with 15 bases in between. The CDR3 loop spans 15 amino acids. Germline lookup yields CDR1 SGHNT and CDR2 YYREEE (reference sequence). This CDR3 is CASSLRTEPANVLTF. Written as DNA, the CDR3 is TGTGCCAGCAGCTTGAGGACGGAACCTGCGAACGTCCTGACTTTC.

This clonotype was seen a single time. This rearrangement joins TRBV7-8 to TRBJ2-5; 10 bases are a match to TRBD2. The CDR3 sequence is 16 residues long. Germline V lookup: CDR1 SGHVS, CDR2 FQNEAQ. Trimming took 5 bases from V and 7 from J; bases not matched to a gene: 13. This CDR3 is CASSPLILAGGGTQYF. In DNA, the CDR3 is TGTGCCAGCAGCCCCCTGATCTTAGCGGGGGGCGGGACCCAGTACTTC.

The sample holds one count of this clonotype. The rearrangement joins TRBV28 to TRBJ1-6; D gene unclear. Germline CDR1 is MDHEN and CDR2 is SYDVKM. The CDR3 is 14 residues long. V shed 3 bases and J shed 10 bases, with 13 bases lying between them. CDR3 coding DNA: TGTGCCAGCAGTTTCGGTGCCGGATACTCACCCCTCCACTTT. Translating gives CASSFGAGYSPLHF. Full variable domain (remainder filled in from reference TRBV28 and TRBJ1-6): DVKVTQSSRYLVKRTGEKVFLECVQDMDHENMFWYRQDPGLGLRLIYFSYDVKMKEKGDIPEGYSVSREKKERFSLILESASTNQTSMYLCASSFGAGYSPLHFGNGTRLTVT.

The rearrangement links TRBV30 to TRBJ2-3; 13 bases map to TRBD2. Germline V gene sequence: CDR1 GTSNPN, CDR2 SVGIG (reference sequence). Trimming cost V 4 bases and J 3 bases; bases outside gene matches: 4. The CDR3 contains 15 residues. The CDR3 sequence: CAWTQTSGRTDTQYF. The CDR3 nucleotides read TGTGCCTGGACCCAGACTAGCGGGAGGACAGATACGCAGTATTTT.

The V call is TRBV25-1, the J call TRBJ2-1; D uncertain. The germline V gene has CDR1 MGHDK and CDR2 SYGVNS. There are 15 residues in the CDR3. Trimming removed 4 bases from V and 2 bases from J, with 12 bases in between. The chain's CDR3 is CASSGHQLTYNEQFF. Here the CDR3 DNA reads TGTGCCAGCAGTGGACACCAGCTTACCTACAATGAGCAGTTCTTC. The whole variable domain, remainder taken from reference TRBV25-1 and TRBJ2-1, is EADIYQTPRYLVIGTGKKITLECSQTMGHDKMYWYQQDPGMELHLIHYSYGVNSTEKGDLSSESTVSRIRTEHFPLTLESARPSHTSQYLCASSGHQLTYNEQFFGPGTRLTVL.

V is TRBV12-3 or TRBV12-4 and J is TRBJ2-7, with 9 positions matching TRBD1. This CDR3 contains 13 residues. Trimming at V came to 4 bases and at J to 2 bases, leaving 0 bases not matched to a gene. CDR3 sequence: CASSWDRAYEQYF. The CDR3 DNA follows: TGTGCCAGCAGTTGGGACAGGGCCTACGAGCAGTACTTC.

CDR3 nucleotides: TGCAGTGCTAGATCTAGGGGCCCCTCGAGTGGCTACACCTTC. Translated, it gives CSARSRGPSSGYTF. The chain couples TRBV20-1 to TRBJ1-2, with D possibly being TRBD1 (5 bases). The germline V gene encodes CDR1 DFQATT and CDR2 SNEGSKA (reference sequence). This CDR3 is 14 amino acids long. The V end was cut by 2 bases, the J end by 7 bases, with 17 bases between.

This chain connects TRBV20-1 to TRBJ1-2; D unclear. Deletions cut 3 bases from V and 4 bases from J, with 12 bases between. The CDR3 sequence is 13 residues long. Per germline, CDR1 DFQATT and CDR2 SNEGSKA (reference sequence). CDR3 sequence: CSASPQRTYGYTF. Here the CDR3 DNA reads TGCAGTGCTAGCCCCCAGAGGACCTATGGCTACACCTTC.

The rearrangement joins TRBV13 to TRBJ2-5, with TRBD2 matching over 8 bases. The CDR3 is 18 residues long. Looked up from germline, CDR1 is PRHDT and CDR2 is FYEKMQ (reference sequence). V gave up 4 bases and J gave up 4 bases; unmatched junction bases: 17. CDR3 sequence (DNA): TGTGCCAGCAGCTCGGTTCTTTCCTCAGCGGGAGACGCAGAGACCCAGTACTTC. It yields the protein CASSSVLSSAGDAETQYF.

The V and J genes are TRBV12-5 and TRBJ2-5; D is perhaps TRBD1 (5 bases). Trimming removed 2 bases from V and 1 base from J, with 8 bases in between. Germline CDR1 reads LGHNT; CDR2 reads FRNRAP. The CDR3 is 14 residues long. The CDR3 sequence: CASGLIDSQETQYF. CDR3 coding DNA: TGTGCTAGTGGTTTGATAGACAGCCAAGAGACCCAGTACTTC.

The gene calls are TRBV20-1 and TRBJ1-1; D is possibly TRBD1 (5 bases). CDR3 length: 14 residues. CDR1 DFQATT and CDR2 SNEGSKA come from the germline V gene (reference sequence). Trimming cost V 3 bases and J 0 bases, with 11 bases left between them. The CDR3 reads CSASGRQMNTEAFF. DNA of the CDR3: TGCAGTGCTAGCGGTCGACAGATGAACACTGAAGCTTTCTTT.

This clonotype is a singleton in its sample. The genes are TRBV28 and TRBJ1-5; 9 bases line up with TRBD1. The germline V gene has CDR1 MDHEN and CDR2 SYDVKM. The CDR3 runs 17 residues. J gave up 6 bases and V 4 bases, and 13 bases lay outside the gene matches. The chain's CDR3 is CASSSTGQGFFGQPQHF. The DNA for the CDR3 is TGTGCCAGCAGTTCAACGGGACAGGGTTTTTTCGGTCAGCCCCAGCATTTT.